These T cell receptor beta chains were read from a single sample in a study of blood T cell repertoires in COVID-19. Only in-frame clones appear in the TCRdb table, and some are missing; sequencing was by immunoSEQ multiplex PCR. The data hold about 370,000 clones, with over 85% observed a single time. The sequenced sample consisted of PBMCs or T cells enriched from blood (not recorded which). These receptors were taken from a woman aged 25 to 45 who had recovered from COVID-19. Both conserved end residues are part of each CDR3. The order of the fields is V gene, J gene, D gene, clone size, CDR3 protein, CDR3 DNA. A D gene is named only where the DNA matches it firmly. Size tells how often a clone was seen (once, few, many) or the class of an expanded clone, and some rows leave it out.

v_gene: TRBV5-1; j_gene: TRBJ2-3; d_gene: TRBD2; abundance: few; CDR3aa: CASSFGATSGDTQYF; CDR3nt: TGCGCCAGCAGTTTTGGTGCAACTAGCGGGGATACGCAGTATTTT
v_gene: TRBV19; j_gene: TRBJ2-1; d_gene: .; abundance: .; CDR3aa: CASSPSTGRNEQFF; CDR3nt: TGTGCCAGTAGCCCCAGCACAGGGCGCAATGAGCAGTTCTTC
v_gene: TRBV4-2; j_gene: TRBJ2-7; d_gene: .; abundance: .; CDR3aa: CASSQEGLGVEEQYF; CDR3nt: TGTGCCAGCAGCCAAGAAGGATTGGGAGTAGAAGAGCAGTACTTC
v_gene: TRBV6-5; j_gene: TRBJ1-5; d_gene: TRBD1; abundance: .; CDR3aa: CASRMTGGNQPQHF; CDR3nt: TGTGCCAGCAGAATGACAGGGGGCAATCAGCCCCAGCATTTT
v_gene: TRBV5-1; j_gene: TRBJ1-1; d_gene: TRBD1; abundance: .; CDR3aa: CASSFGTANTEAFF; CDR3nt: TGCGCCAGCAGCTTCGGGACAGCGAACACTGAAGCTTTCTTT
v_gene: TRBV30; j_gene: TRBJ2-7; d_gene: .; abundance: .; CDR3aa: CAWRRGIGEQYF; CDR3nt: TGTGCCTGGAGGCGGGGAATAGGCGAGCAGTACTTC
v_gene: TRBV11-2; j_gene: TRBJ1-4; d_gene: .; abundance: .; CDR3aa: CASSPYGQQNEKLFF; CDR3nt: TGTGCCAGCAGCCCCTACGGACAGCAGAATGAAAAACTGTTTTTT
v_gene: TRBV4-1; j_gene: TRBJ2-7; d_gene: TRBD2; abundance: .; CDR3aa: CASSPSSGRNSYEQYF; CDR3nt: TGCGCCAGCAGCCCGTCTAGCGGGAGGAACTCCTACGAGCAGTACTTC
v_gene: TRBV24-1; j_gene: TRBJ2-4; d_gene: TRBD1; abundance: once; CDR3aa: CATSDPQKEQGAKNIQYF; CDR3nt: TGTGCCACCAGTGATCCCCAAAAAGAACAGGGGGCCAAAAACATTCAGTACTTC
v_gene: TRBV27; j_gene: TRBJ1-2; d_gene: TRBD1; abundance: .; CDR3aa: CASSLSTGLGYTF; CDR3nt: TGTGCCAGCAGTTTATCGACAGGGCTTGGCTACACCTTC
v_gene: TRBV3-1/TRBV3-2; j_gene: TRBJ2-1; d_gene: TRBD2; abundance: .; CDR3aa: CASSRRATSGFDEQFF; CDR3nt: TGTGCCAGCAGCCGAAGGGCGACTAGCGGGTTCGATGAGCAGTTCTTC
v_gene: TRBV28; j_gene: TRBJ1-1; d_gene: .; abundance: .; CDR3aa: CASSFFTGANTEAFF; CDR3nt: TGTGCCAGCAGTTTTTTCACAGGTGCGAACACTGAAGCTTTCTTT
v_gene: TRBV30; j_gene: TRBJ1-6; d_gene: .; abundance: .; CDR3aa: CAWGQYNSPLHF; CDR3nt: TGTGCCTGGGGACAGTATAATTCACCCCTCCACTTT
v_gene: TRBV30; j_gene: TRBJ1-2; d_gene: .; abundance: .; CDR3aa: CAWSVRVNYGYTF; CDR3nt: TGTGCCTGGAGTGTACGGGTCAACTATGGCTACACCTTC
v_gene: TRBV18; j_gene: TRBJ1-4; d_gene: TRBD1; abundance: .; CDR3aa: CASSGDRGEKLFF; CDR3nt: TGTGCCAGCTCAGGGGACAGGGGTGAAAAACTGTTTTTT